This T cell receptor beta chain originates from a study of CD8+ T cells in alopecia areata. Study in general: Patients received oral tofacitinib, 5 to 10 mg twice daily, for moderate-to-severe alopecia areata. The drug, tofacitinib, lasted 6 to 18 months, followed by 6 months off drug.

This clone was observed a few times. No antigen is known for it. General study results and limits: There were also resident alphabeta T cells of normal skin sequenced in scalp samples.

The treatment denotes: oral pan-JAK inhibitor, 5-10 mg twice daily. The V end lost 1 base, the J end lost 5 bases, and 3 bases lay between the germline ends. There are 12 residues in the CDR3. Germline CDR1 is MNHNS and CDR2 is SASEGT. Extraction and reverse transcription of RNA yielded cDNA as the sequencing template. Libraries were prepared by immunoSEQ multiplex PCR; TCRdb keeps only in-frame clonotypes and omits some of them. The sample has 150,000 to 200,000 clones; 60% are singletons. This TCR was recovered from a human donor with alopecia areata. The sample in question was CD4+ T cells sorted from blood, obtained at week 24, from a patient treated with tofacitinib. The chain couples TRBV6-1 to TRBJ1-5, with D unclear. The CDR3 spells CASSEGDQPQHF. CDR3 nucleotides: TGTGCCAGCAGTGAAGGTGATCAGCCCCAGCATTTT.